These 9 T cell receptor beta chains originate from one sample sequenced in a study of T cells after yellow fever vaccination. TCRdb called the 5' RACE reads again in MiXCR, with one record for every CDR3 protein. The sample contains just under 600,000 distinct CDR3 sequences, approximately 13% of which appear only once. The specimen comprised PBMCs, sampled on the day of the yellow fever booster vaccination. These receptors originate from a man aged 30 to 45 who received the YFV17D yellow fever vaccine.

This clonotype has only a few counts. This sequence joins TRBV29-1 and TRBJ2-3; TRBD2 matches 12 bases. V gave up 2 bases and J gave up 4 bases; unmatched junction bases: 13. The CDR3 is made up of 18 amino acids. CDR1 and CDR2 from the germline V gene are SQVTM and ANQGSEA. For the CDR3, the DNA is TGCAGCGTTGAAAAAGAGCTAGCGGGAGGGCCGGGGGCAGATACGCAGTATTTT. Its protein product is CSVEKELAGGPGADTQYF.

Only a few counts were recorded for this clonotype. The CDR3 bases are TGTGCCACCAGTGATAACCGGGAGACCGACAATGAGCAGTTCTTC. This translates into CATSDNRETDNEQFF. The genes are TRBV24-1 and TRBJ2-1, with D possibly TRBD2 on 6 matching bases. CDR3 length: 15 amino acids. The V gene lost 3 bases and the J gene lost 5 bases, with 13 bases spanning the gap. CDR1 is KGHDR, CDR2 SFDVKD, per germline.

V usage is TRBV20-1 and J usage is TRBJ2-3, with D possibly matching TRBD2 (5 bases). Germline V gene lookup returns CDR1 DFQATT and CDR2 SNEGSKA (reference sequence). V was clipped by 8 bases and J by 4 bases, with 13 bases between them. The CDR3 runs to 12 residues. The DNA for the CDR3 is TGCAGTATAGAGGGAGTGGCAGATACGCAGTATTTT. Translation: CSIEGVADTQYF.

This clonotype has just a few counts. This CDR3 is CASSTGLAGVRSEQFF. The CDR3 DNA sequence: TGTGCCAGTAGTACGGGACTAGCGGGAGTTCGTTCTGAGCAGTTCTTC. The chain recombines TRBV19 with TRBJ2-1; 14 bases line up with TRBD2. V was pared by 4 bases and J by 9 bases, with 8 bases of the junction left unmatched. From germline, CDR1 is LNHDA and CDR2 SQIVND (reference sequence). The CDR3 sequence is 16 residues long.

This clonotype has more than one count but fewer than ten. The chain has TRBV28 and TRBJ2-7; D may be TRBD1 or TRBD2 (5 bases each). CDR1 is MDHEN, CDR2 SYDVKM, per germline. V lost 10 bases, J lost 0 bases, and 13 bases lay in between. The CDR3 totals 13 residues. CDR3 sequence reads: CATARDGSYEQYF. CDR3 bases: TGTGCCACCGCAAGGGACGGCTCCTACGAGCAGTACTTC.

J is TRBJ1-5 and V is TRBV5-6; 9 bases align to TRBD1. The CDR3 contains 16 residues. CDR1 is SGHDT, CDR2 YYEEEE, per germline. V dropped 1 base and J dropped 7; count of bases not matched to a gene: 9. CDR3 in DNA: TGTGCCAGCAGCTTGTCAACAGGGGGCGTAAGGCAGCCCCAGCATTTT. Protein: CASSLSTGGVRQPQHF. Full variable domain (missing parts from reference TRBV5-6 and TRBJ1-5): DAGVTQSPTHLIKTRGQQVTLRCSPKSGHDTVSWYQQALGQGPQFIFQYYEEEERQRGNFPDRFSGHQFPNYSSELNVNALLLGDSALYLCASSLSTGGVRQPQHFGDGTRLSIL.

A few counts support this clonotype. The CDR3 spells CASSPYRGRNSPLHF. The CDR3 DNA reads as TGTGCCAGCAGCCCGTACAGGGGCCGAAATTCACCCCTCCACTTT. The V and J genes are TRBV7-2 and TRBJ1-6; 7 positions match TRBD1. In germline, CDR1 is SGHTA, CDR2 FQGNSA. CDR3 length: 15 residues. V trimming: 5 bases; J trimming: 7 bases; junction bases outside the gene matches: 8.

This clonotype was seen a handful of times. CDR3 nucleotide sequence: TGTGCCAGCAGCTCTGGACTAGCGGTCGAGCAGTACTTC. Translation gives CASSSGLAVEQYF. The J gene is TRBJ2-7, the V gene TRBV5-6; TRBD2 agrees at 10 bases. Germline assignment: CDR1 SGHDT and CDR2 YYEEEE. The length of the CDR3 is 13 residues. Germline trimming cut 3 bases from V and 6 bases from J; bases unmatched to any gene: 3.

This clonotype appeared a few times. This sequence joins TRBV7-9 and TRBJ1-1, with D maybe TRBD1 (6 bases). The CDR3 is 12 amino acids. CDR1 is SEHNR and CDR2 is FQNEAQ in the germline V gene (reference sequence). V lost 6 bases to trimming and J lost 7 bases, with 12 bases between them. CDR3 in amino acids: CASRVRGGEAFF. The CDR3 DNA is TGTGCCAGCAGGGTCAGGGGAGGTGAAGCTTTCTTT.